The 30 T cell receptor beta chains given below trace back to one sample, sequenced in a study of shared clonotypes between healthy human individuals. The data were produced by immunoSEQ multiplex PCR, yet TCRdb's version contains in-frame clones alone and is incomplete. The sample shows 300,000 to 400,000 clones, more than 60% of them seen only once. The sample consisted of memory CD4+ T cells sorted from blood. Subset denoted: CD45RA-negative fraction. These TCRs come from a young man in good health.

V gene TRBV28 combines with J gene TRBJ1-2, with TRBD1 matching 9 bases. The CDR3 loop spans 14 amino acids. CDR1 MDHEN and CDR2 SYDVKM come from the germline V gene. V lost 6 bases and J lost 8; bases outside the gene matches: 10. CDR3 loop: CASSTRTGAEGYTF. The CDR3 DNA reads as TGTGCCAGCAGCACGCGGACAGGGGCTGAAGGCTACACCTTC.

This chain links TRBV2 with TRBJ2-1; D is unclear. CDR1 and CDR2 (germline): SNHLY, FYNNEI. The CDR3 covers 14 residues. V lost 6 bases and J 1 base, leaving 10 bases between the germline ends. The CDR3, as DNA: TGTGCCAGCAGGGGCGGCGGTTCCTACAATGAGCAGTTCTTC. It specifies CASRGGGSYNEQFF. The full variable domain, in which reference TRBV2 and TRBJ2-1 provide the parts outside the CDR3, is EPEVTQTPSHQVTQMGQEVILRCVPISNHLYFYWYRQILGQKVEFLVSFYNNEISEKSEIFDDQFSVERPDGSNFTLKIRSTKLEDSAMYFCASRGGGSYNEQFFGPGTRLTVL.

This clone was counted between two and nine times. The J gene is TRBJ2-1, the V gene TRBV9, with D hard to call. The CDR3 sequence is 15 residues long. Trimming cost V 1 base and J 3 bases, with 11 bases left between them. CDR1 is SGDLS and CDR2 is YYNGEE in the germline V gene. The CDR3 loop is CASSVSAKDYNEQFF. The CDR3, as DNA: TGTGCCAGCAGCGTATCGGCGAAAGACTACAATGAGCAGTTCTTC. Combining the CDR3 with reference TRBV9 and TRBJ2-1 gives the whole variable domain DSGVTQTPKHLITATGQRVTLRCSPRSGDLSVYWYQQSLDQGLQFLIQYYNGEERAKGNILERFSAQQFPDLHSELNLSSLELGDSALYFCASSVSAKDYNEQFFGPGTRLTVL.

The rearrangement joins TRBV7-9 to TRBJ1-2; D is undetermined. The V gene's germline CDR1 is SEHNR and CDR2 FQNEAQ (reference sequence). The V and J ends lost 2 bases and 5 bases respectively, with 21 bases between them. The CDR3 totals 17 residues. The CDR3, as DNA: TGTGCCAGCAGCTTAACCCTGTCCCAAACGGGAATATATGGCTACACCTTC. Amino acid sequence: CASSLTLSQTGIYGYTF.

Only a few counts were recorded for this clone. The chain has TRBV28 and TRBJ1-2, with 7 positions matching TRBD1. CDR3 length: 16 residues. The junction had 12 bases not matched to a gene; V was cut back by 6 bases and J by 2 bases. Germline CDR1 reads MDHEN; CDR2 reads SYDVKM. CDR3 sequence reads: CASSSFVGQSNYGYTF. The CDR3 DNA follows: TGTGCCAGCAGCTCTTTCGTGGGACAGAGCAACTATGGCTACACCTTC.

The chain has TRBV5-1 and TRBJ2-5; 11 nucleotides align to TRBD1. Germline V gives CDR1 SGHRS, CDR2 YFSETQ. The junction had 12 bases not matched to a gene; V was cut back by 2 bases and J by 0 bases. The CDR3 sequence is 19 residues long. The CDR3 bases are TGCGCCAGCAGCTTCCCGGGACAGGGGGGGCATACGTACCAAGAGACCCAGTACTTC. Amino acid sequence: CASSFPGQGGHTYQETQYF.

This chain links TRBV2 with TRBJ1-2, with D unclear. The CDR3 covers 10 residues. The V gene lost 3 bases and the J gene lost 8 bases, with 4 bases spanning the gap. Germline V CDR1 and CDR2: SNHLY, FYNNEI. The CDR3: CASSEEGYTF. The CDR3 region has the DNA TGTGCCAGCAGTGAGGAAGGCTACACCTTC.

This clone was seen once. CDR3 sequence: CASSIGSRYGYTF. In nucleotides, the CDR3 is TGTGCCAGTAGTATCGGCAGCCGTTATGGCTACACCTTC. This chain links TRBV19 with TRBJ1-2; no definite D call. The V end was cut by 3 bases, the J end by 5 bases, with 10 bases between. The CDR3 is made up of 13 amino acids. CDR1 is LNHDA, CDR2 SQIVND, per germline (reference sequence).

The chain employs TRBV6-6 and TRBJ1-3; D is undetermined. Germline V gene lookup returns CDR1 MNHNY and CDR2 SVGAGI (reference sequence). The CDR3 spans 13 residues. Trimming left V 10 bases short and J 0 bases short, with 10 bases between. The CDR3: CATEGDSGNTIYF. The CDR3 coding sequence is TGTGCCACCGAGGGCGACTCTGGAAACACCATATATTTT.

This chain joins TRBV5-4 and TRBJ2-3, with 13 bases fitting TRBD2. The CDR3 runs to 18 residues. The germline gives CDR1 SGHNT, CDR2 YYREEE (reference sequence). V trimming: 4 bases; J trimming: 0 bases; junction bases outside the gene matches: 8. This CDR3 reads CASSTGLAGLTSTDTQYF. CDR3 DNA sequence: TGTGCCAGCAGCACGGGACTAGCGGGGTTAACTAGCACAGATACGCAGTATTTT.

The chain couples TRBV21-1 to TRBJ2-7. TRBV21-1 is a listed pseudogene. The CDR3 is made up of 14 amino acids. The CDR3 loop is CASNPLLRSDEQYF. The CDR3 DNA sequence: TGTGCCAGCAATCCCCTGCTTAGGTCGGACGAGCAGTACTTC.

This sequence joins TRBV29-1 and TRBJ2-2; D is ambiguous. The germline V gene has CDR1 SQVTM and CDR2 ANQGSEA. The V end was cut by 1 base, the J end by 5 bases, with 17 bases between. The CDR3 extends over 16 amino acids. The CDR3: CSVEVAVGLRTGELFF. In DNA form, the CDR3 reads TGCAGCGTTGAAGTGGCGGTTGGCTTAAGAACCGGGGAGCTGTTTTTT.

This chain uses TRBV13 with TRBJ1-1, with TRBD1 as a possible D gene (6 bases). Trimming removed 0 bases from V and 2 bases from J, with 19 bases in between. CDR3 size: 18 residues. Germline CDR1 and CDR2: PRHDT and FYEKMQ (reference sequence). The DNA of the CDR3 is TGTGCCAGCAGCTTAGGATCCGGGACAAGAGCCGCTAACACTGAAGCTTTCTTT. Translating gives CASSLGSGTRAANTEAFF.

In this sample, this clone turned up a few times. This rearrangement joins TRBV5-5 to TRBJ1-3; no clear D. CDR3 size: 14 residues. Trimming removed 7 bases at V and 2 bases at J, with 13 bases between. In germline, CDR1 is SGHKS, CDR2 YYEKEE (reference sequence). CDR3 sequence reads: CASWTVSAGNTIYF. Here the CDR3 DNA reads TGTGCCAGCTGGACGGTCAGCGCTGGAAACACCATATATTTT.

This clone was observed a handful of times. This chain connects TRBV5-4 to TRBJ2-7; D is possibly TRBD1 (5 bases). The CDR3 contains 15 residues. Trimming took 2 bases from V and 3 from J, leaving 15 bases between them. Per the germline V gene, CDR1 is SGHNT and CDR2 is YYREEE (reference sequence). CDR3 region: CASSFQGSAFYEQYF. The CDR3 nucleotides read TGTGCCAGCAGCTTTCAGGGTTCCGCGTTCTACGAGCAGTACTTC.

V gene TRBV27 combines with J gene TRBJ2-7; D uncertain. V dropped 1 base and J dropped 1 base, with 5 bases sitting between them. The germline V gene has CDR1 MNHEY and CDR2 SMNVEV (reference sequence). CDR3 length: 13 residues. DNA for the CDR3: TGTGCCAGCAGTTTATTAAGTTCCTACGAGCAGTACTTC. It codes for CASSLLSSYEQYF.

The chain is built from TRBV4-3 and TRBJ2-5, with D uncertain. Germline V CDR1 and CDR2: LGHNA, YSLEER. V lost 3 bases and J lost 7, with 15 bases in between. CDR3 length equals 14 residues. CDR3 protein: CASSHAATTGTQYF. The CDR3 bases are TGCGCCAGCAGCCATGCGGCGACCACTGGGACCCAGTACTTC.

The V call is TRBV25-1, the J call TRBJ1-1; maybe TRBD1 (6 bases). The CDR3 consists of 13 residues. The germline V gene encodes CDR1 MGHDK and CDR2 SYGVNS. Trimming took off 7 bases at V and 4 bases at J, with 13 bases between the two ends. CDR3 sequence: CASTGGAGTEAFF. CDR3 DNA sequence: TGTGCCAGCACGGGGGGGGCCGGCACTGAAGCTTTCTTT.

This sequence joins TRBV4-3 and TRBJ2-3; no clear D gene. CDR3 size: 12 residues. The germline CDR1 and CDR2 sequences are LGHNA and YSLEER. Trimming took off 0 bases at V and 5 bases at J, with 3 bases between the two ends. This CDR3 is CASSQEGDTQYF. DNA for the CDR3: TGCGCCAGCAGCCAAGAGGGAGATACGCAGTATTTT.

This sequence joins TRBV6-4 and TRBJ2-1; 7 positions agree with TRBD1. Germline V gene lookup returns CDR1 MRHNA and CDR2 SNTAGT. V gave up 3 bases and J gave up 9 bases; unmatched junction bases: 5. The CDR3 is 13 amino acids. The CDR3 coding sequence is TGTGCCAGCAGTGATCAGGGGGTTACTGAGCAGTTCTTC. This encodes CASSDQGVTEQFF.

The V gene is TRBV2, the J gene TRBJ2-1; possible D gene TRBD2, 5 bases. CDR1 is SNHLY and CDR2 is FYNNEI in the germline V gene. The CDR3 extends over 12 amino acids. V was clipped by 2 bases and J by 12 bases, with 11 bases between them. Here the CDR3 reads CASSEWWESQFF. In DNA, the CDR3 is TGTGCCAGCAGTGAATGGTGGGAGTCGCAGTTCTTC.

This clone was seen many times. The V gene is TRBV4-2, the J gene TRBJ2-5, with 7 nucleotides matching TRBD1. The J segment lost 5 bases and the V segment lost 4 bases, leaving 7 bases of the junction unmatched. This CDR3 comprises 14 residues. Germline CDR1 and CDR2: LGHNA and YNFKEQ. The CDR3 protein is CASSPRTRGETQYF. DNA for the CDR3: TGTGCCAGCAGCCCCCGCACCAGGGGGGAGACCCAGTACTTC.

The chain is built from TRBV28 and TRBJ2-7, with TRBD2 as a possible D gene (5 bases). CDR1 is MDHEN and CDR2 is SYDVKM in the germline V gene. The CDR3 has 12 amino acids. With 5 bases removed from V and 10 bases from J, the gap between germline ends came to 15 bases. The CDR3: CASSPLPGNQYF. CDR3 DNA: TGTGCCAGCAGTCCCTTACCCGGGAATCAGTACTTC.

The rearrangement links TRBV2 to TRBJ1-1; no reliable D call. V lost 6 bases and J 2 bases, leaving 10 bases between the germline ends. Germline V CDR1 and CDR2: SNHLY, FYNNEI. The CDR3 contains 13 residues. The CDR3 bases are TGTGCCAGCAGCTCGGACCTTAACACTGAAGCTTTCTTT. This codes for CASSSDLNTEAFF.

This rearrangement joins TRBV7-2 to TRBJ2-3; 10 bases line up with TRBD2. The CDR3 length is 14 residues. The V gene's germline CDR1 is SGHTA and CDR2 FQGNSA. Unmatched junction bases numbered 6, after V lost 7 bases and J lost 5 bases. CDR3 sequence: CASTLRTSGDTQYF. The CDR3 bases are TGTGCCAGCACTCTCCGGACTAGCGGAGATACGCAGTATTTT.

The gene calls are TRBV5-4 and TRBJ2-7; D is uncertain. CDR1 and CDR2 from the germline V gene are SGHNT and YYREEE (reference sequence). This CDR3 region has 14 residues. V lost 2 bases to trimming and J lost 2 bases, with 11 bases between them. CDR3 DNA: TGTGCCAGCAGCTTAGAAACTGCCACCTACGAGCAGTACTTC. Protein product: CASSLETATYEQYF.

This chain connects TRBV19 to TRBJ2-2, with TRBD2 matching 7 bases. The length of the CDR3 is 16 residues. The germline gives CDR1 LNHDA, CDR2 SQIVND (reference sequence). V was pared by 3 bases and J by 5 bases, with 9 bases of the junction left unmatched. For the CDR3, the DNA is TGTGCCAGTAGTATCGGGGCCAGCGGGATTACCGGGGAGCTGTTTTTT. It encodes CASSIGASGITGELFF.

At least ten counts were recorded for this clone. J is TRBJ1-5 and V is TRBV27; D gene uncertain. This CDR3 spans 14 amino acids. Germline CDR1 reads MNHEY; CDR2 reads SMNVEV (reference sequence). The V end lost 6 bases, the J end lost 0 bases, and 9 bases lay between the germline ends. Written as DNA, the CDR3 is TGTGCCAGCAGGCCCCCAAATAGCAATCAGCCCCAGCATTTT. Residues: CASRPPNSNQPQHF.

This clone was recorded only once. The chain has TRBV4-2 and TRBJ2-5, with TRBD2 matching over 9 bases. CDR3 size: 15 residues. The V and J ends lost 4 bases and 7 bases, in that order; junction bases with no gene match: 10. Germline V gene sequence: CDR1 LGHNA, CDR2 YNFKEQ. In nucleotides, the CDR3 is TGTGCCAGCAGCCCCGGACTAGCGCTCAGCGGGACCCAGTACTTC. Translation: CASSPGLALSGTQYF.

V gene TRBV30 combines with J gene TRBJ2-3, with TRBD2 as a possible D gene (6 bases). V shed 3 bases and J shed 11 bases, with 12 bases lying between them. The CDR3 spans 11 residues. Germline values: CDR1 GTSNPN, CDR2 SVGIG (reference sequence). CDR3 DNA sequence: TGTGCCTGGAGGGCCCGGGACTGGCAGTATTTT. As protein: CAWRARDWQYF.